The clone carrying this TCR beta chain appeared once. The CDR3 consists of 13 residues. Germline CDR1 reads SGHTA; CDR2 reads FQGNSA. Trimming took 11 bases from V and 3 from J; bases not matched to a gene: 7. The sample originates from a study of blood T cell repertoires in COVID-19. In the authors' workflow: Reference gene primers were amplified, and this amplification served to estimate nucleated cell counts. This table comes from immunoSEQ multiplex PCR, and its TCRdb copy is limited to in-frame clones, with some not included. V, J and clone size derive from that table, while D and trimming were established from the DNA sequence. The table shows about 210,000 clones, with around 81% occurring only once.

The chain couples TRBV7-2 to TRBJ1-2, with 9 bases identical to TRBD1. This TCR came from a woman aged 45-65 years with acute COVID-19. Input material: PBMCs or T cells enriched from blood (not recorded which). The CDR3 loop reads CAGRQGVDYGYTF. CDR3 bases: TGTGCCGGACGACAGGGGGTGGACTATGGCTACACCTTC.